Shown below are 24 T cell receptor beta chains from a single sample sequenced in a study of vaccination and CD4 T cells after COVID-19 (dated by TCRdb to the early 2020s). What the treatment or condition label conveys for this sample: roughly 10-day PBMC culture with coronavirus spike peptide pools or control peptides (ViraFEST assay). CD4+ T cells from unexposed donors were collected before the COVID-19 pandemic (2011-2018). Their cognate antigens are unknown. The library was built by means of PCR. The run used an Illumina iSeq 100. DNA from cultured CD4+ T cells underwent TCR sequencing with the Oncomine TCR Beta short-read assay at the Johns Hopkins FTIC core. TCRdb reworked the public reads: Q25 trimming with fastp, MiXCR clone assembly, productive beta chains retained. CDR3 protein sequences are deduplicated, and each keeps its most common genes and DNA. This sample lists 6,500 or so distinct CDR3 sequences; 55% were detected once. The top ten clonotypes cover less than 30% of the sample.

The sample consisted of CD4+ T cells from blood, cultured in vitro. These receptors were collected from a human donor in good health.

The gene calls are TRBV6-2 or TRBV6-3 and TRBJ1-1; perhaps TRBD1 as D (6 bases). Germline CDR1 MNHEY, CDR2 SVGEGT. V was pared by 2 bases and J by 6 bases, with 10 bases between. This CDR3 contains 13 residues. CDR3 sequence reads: CASSYGGASEAFF. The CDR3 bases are TGTGCCAGCAGTTACGGGGGGGCTTCTGAAGCTTTCTTT.

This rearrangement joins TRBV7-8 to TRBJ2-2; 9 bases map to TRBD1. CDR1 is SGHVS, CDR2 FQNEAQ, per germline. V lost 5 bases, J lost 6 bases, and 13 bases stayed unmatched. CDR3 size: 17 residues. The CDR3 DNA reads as TGTGCCAGCAGCCCAGGCGCTGGACAGGGGTATTCCGGGGAGCTGTTTTTT. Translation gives CASSPGAGQGYSGELFF.

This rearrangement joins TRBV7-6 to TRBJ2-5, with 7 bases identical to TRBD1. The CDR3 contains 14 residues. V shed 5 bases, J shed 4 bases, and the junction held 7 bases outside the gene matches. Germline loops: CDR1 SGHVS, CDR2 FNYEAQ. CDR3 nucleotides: TGTGCCAGCAGCCAACGAGGGGGCATAGAGACCCAGTACTTC. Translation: CASSQRGGIETQYF.

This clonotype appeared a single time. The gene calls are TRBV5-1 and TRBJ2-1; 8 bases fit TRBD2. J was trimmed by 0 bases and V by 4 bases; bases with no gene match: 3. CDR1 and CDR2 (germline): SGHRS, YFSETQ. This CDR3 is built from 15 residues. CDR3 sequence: CASSPSGSSYNEQFF. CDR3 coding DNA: TGCGCCAGCAGCCCGAGCGGGAGCTCCTACAATGAGCAGTTCTTC.

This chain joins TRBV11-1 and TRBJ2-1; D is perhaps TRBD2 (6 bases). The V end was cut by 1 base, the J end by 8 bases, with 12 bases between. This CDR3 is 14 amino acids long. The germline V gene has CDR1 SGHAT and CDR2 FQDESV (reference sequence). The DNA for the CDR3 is TGTGCCAGCAGCTTAGGAACGGGAGTGGATGAGCAGTTCTTC. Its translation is CASSLGTGVDEQFF.

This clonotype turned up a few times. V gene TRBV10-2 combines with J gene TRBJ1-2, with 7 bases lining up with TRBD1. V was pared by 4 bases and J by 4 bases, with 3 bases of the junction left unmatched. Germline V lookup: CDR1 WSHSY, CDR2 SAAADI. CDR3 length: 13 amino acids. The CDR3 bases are TGCGCCAGCAGTGGACAGGGCGCCTATGGCTACACCTTC. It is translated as CASSGQGAYGYTF.

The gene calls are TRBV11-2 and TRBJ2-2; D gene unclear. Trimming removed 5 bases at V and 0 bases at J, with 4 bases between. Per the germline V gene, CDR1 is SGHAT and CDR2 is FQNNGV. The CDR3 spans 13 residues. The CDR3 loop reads CASSRPNTGELFF. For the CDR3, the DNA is TGTGCCAGCAGCCGCCCGAACACCGGGGAGCTGTTTTTT. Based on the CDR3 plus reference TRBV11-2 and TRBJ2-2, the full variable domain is EAGVAQSPRYKIIEKRQSVAFWCNPISGHATLYWYQQILGQGPKLLIQFQNNGVVDDSQLPKDRFSAERLKGVDSTLKIQPAKLEDSAVYLCASSRPNTGELFFGEGSRLTVL.

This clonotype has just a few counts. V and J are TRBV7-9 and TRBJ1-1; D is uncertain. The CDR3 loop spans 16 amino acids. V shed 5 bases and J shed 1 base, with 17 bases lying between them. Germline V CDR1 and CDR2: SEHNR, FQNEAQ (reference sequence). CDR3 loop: CASSLGGWARNTEAFF. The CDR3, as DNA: TGTGCCAGCAGCCTAGGCGGCTGGGCAAGGAACACTGAAGCTTTCTTT.

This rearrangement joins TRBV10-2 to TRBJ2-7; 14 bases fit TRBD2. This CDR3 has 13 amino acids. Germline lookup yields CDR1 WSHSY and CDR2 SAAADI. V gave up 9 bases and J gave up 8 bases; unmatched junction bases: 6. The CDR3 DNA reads TGCGCCAGTGGGACTAGCGGGAGCGGCCAGCAGTACTTC. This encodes CASGTSGSGQQYF.

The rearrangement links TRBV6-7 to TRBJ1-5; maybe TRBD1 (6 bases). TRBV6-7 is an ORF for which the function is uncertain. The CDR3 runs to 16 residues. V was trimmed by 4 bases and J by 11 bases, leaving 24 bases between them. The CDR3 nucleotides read TGTGCCAGCAGTTCGACCGGGACATCTCATCATCAATCCCAGCATTTT. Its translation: CASSSTGTSHHQSQHF.

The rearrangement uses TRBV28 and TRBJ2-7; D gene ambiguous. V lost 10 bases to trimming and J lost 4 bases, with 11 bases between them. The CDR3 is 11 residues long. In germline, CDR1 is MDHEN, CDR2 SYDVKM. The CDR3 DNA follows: TGTGCCACCAGCCAGGAGTACGAGCAGTACTTC. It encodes CATSQEYEQYF.

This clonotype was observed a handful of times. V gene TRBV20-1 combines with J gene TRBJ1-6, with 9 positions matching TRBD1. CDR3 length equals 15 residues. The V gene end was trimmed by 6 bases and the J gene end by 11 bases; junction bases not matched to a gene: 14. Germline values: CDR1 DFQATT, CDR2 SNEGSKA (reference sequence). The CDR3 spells CSAKSTGGRSPPLHF. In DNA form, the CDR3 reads TGCAGTGCAAAAAGTACAGGGGGCAGGAGCCCACCCCTCCACTTT.

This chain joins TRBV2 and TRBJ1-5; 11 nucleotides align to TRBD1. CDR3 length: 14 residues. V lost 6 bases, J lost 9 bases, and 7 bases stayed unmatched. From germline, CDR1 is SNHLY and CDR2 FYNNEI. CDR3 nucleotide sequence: TGTGCCAGCAGGGCCCGGGACAGGGGGACGCCCCAGCATTTT. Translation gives CASRARDRGTPQHF. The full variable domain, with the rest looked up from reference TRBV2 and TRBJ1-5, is EPEVTQTPSHQVTQMGQEVILRCVPISNHLYFYWYRQILGQKVEFLVSFYNNEISEKSEIFDDQFSVERPDGSNFTLKIRSTKLEDSAMYFCASRARDRGTPQHFGDGTRLSIL.

The CDR3 nucleotides read TGCAGTGCCCATCTAGCGGGCCCCTACAATGAGCAGTTCTTC. Translation: CSAHLAGPYNEQFF. V usage is TRBV20-1 and J usage is TRBJ2-1; 8 nucleotides agree with TRBD2. CDR1 is DFQATT, CDR2 SNEGSKA, per germline (reference sequence). This CDR3 region has 14 residues. V lost 6 bases and J lost 2; bases outside the gene matches: 6.

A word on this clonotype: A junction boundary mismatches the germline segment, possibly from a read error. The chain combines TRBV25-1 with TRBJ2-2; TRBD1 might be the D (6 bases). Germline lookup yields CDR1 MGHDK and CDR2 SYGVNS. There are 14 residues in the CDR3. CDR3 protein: CASTGQGNAGELFF. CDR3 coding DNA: TGTGCCAGCACAGGCCAGGGGAACGCCGGGGAGCTGTTTTTT.

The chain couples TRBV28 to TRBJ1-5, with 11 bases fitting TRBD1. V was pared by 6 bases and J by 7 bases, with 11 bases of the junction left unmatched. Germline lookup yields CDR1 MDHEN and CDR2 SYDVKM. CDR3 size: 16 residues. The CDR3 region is CASSDRTGGALQPQHF. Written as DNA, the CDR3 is TGTGCCAGCAGCGACCGGACAGGGGGCGCGTTGCAGCCCCAGCATTTT.

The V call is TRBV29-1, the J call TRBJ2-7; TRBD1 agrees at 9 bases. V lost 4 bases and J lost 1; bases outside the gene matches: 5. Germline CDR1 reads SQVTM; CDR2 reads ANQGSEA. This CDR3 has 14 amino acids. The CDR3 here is CSVGSGTGSYEQYF. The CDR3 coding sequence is TGCAGCGTTGGATCGGGGACAGGGTCCTACGAGCAGTACTTC.

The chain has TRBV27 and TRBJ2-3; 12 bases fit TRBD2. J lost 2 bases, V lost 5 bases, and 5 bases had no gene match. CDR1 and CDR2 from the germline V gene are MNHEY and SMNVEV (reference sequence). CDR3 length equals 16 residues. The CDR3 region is CASSPRTSGDTDTQYF. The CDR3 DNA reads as TGTGCCAGCAGTCCCCGGACTAGCGGGGACACAGATACGCAGTATTTT.

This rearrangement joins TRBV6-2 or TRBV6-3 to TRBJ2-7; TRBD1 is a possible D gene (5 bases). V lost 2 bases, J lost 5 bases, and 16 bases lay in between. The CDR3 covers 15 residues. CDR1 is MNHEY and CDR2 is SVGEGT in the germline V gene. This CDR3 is CASSYVDSGWDEQYF. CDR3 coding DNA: TGTGCCAGCAGTTACGTAGACAGTGGATGGGACGAGCAGTACTTC.

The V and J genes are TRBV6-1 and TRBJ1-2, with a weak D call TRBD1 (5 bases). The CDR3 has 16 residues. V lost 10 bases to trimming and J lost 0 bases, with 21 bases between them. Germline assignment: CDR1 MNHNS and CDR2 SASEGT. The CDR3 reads CATNPYLGTANYGYTF. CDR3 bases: TGTGCCACCAATCCCTACCTAGGGACCGCTAACTATGGCTACACCTTC.

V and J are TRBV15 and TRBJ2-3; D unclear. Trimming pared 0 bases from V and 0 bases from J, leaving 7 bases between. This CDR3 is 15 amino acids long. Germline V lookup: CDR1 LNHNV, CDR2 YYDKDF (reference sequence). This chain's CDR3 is CATSRDWSSTDTQYF. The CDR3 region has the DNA TGTGCCACCAGCAGAGATTGGAGTAGCACAGATACGCAGTATTTT.

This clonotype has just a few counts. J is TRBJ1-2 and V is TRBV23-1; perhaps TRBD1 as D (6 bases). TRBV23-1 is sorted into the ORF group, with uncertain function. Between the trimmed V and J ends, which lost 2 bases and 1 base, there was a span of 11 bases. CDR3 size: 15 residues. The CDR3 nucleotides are TGCGCCAGCAGTCAACCTGAGGGGGTTAACTATGGCTACACCTTC. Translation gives CASSQPEGVNYGYTF.

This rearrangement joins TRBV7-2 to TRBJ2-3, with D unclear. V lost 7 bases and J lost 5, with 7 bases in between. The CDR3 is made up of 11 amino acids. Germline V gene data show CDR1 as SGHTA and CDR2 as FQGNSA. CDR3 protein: CASTIKDTQYF. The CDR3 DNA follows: TGTGCCAGCACCATAAAAGATACGCAGTATTTT.

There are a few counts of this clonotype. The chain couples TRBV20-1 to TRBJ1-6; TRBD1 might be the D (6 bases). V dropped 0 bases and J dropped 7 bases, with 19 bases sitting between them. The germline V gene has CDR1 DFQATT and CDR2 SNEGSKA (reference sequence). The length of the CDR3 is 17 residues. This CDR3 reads CSARDIISGQINSPLHF. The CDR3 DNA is TGCAGTGCTAGAGATATCATAAGTGGACAGATCAATTCACCCCTCCACTTT.